The rows below give T cell receptor beta chains drawn from one sample of a study of shared clonotypes between healthy human individuals. Only in-frame clones appear in the TCRdb table, and some are missing; sequencing was by immunoSEQ multiplex PCR. The data show about 2.4 million clones, more than 80% seen once. Sequenced: naive CD4+ T cells sorted from blood. These receptor sequences come from a man between 18 and 29 years old in good health. CDR3s include the opening cysteine and the closing phenylalanine or tryptophan. The order of the fields is CDR3 protein, CDR3 DNA, J gene, CDR3 length, V gene, clone size, D gene. A D gene is named only where the DNA matches it firmly. Part of the rows lack a size; the others show once, few, many or a class for expanded clones.

CASSLDQGQPQHF	TGTGCCAGCAGCTTAGACCAGGGTCAGCCCCAGCATTTT	TRBJ1-5	13	TRBV11-2	few	-
CASTPLAKNIQYF	TGTGCCAGCACCCCATTAGCCAAAAACATTCAGTACTTC	TRBJ2-4	13	TRBV7-2	-	-
CASSPDSNQPQHF	TGTGCCAGCTCCCCGGATAGCAATCAGCCCCAGCATTTT	TRBJ1-5	13	TRBV18	-	-
CASSPAGSSYEQYF	TGTGCCAGCTCACCAGCAGGTTCCTCCTACGAGCAGTACTTC	TRBJ2-7	14	TRBV18	once	-
CASRIAGGHGEQYF	TGCGCCAGCAGAATAGCGGGGGGCCATGGGGAGCAGTACTTC	TRBJ2-7	14	TRBV10-2	-	TRBD2
CASSLAKVPRDEQFF	TGCGCCAGCAGCTTGGCCAAGGTCCCCCGCGATGAGCAGTTCTTC	TRBJ2-1	15	TRBV5-1	-	-
CASSRLGTGSEKLFF	TGTGCCAGCAGCCGCCTCGGGACAGGGTCCGAAAAACTGTTTTTT	TRBJ1-4	15	TRBV14	-	TRBD1
CATRTASTDTQYF	TGTGCCACGCGAACAGCTAGCACAGATACGCAGTATTTT	TRBJ2-3	13	TRBV10-3	-	-
CASSMGQGDSYEQYF	TGTGCCAGCAGCATGGGACAGGGGGACTCCTACGAGCAGTACTTC	TRBJ2-7	15	TRBV5-4	-	TRBD1
CASSQPTGAHYEQYF	TGTGCCAGCAGTCAACCTACAGGGGCCCACTACGAGCAGTACTTC	TRBJ2-7	15	TRBV6-6	-	TRBD1
CASSRQGLNTEAFF	TGTGCCAGCTCACGACAGGGATTGAACACTGAAGCTTTCTTT	TRBJ1-1	14	TRBV18	-	TRBD1
CASSYNLEGAYGYTF	TGTGCCAGCAGTTACAACCTGGAGGGGGCATATGGCTACACCTTC	TRBJ1-2	15	TRBV6-5	-	TRBD1
CASTRLAGVGGELFF	TGTGCCAGCACCCGACTAGCGGGAGTGGGCGGGGAGCTGTTTTTT	TRBJ2-2	15	TRBV2	-	TRBD2
CASTSTSRGNTEAFF	TGTGCCAGCACCTCAACTTCCAGGGGGAACACTGAAGCTTTCTTT	TRBJ1-1	15	TRBV28	few	-
CASSQASRVGGYTF	TGCGCCAGCAGCCAAGCCAGCAGGGTCGGAGGCTACACCTTC	TRBJ1-2	14	TRBV4-1	-	-
CASRMTATYEQYF	TGTGCCAGCAGGATGACAGCCACCTACGAGCAGTACTTC	TRBJ2-7	13	TRBV28	-	-
CASSYEGGYGYTF	TGTGCCAGCAGTTACGAGGGTGGCTATGGCTACACCTTC	TRBJ1-2	13	TRBV6-5	-	-
CASTKGQINTGELFF	TGTGCCAGCACCAAAGGACAGATTAACACCGGGGAGCTGTTTTTT	TRBJ2-2	15	TRBV2	once	-
CASSELDRNYEQYF	TGTGCCAGCAGTGAATTAGACAGAAACTACGAGCAGTACTTC	TRBJ2-7	14	TRBV25-1	-	-
CASSFSNSPLHF	TGTGCCAGCAGCTTTTCGAATTCACCCCTCCACTTT	TRBJ1-6	12	TRBV5-6	-	-
CASSVQGAPGNTIYF	TGTGCCAGCAGTGTACAGGGGGCGCCGGGAAACACCATATATTTT	TRBJ1-3	15	TRBV2	-	TRBD1
CASSAGGTSGSYNEQFF	TGTGCCAGCAGCGCCGGGGGGACTAGCGGTTCCTACAATGAGCAGTTCTTC	TRBJ2-1	17	TRBV9	-	TRBD2
CASGLLLYFPGATNGKLFF	TGTGCTAGTGGTTTGCTCTTATACTTTCCGGGTGCAACTAATGGAAAACTGTTTTTT	TRBJ1-4	19	TRBV12-5	-	-
CASAPPSSYNEQFF	TGTGCCAGCGCACCCCCGAGCTCCTACAATGAGCAGTTCTTC	TRBJ2-1	14	TRBV7-9	-	-
CASSQGTLSSYNEQFF	TGCGCCAGCAGCCAAGGGACTCTAAGCTCCTACAATGAGCAGTTCTTC	TRBJ2-1	16	TRBV4-1	-	-
CASSEMPSLAKNIQYF	TGTGCCAGCAGTGAAATGCCCTCTTTAGCCAAAAACATTCAGTACTTC	TRBJ2-4	16	TRBV6-1	-	-
CASSPGITHTQYF	TGTGCCAGCAGCCCTGGCATTACTCATACGCAGTATTTT	TRBJ2-3	13	TRBV11-2	-	-
CASSITRGSGGEQFF	TGTGCCAGCAGCATTACAAGGGGTAGCGGGGGTGAGCAGTTCTTC	TRBJ2-1	15	TRBV11-2	-	TRBD2
CASRLAVDSARQYF	TGTGCAAGTCGCTTAGCGGTCGACAGCGCGAGGCAGTACTTC	TRBJ2-7	14	TRBV12-2	once	-
CASSTEGLAYNEQFF	TGTGCCAGCAGTACAGAGGGATTGGCCTACAATGAGCAGTTCTTC	TRBJ2-1	15	TRBV2	-	-
CASSMRNSGNTIYF	TGTGCCAGTAGTATGAGGAACTCTGGAAACACCATATATTTT	TRBJ1-3	14	TRBV19	-	-
CASSLGLAKNIQYF	TGTGCCAGCAGCTTGGGTCTAGCCAAAAACATTCAGTACTTC	TRBJ2-4	14	TRBV7-2	-	-
CASSYSGQMNTEAFF	TGTGCCAGCAGTTACTCGGGACAAATGAACACTGAAGCTTTCTTT	TRBJ1-1	15	TRBV6-5	-	-
CASSRSGGPQETQYF	TGTGCCAGCAGCCGGAGCGGGGGCCCGCAAGAGACCCAGTACTTC	TRBJ2-5	15	TRBV6-5	-	TRBD2
CASSPTQSYEQYF	TGTGCCAGCAGCCCCACCCAAAGCTACGAGCAGTACTTC	TRBJ2-7	13	TRBV7-9	-	-
CAWSADRGNSPLHF	TGTGCCTGGAGCGCGGACAGGGGAAATTCACCCCTCCACTTT	TRBJ1-6	14	TRBV30	-	TRBD1
CASSVAGGAKNIQYF	TGTGCCAGCAGTGTAGCGGGTGGAGCCAAAAACATTCAGTACTTC	TRBJ2-4	15	TRBV28	-	TRBD2
CASSLDTGYNEQFF	TGTGCCAGCAGCTTAGATACTGGTTACAATGAGCAGTTCTTC	TRBJ2-1	14	TRBV7-9	once	-